This TCR beta chain derives from a study of identical twins. General study results and limits: Where out-of-frame alpha sequences were twin-shared, they showed excess low generation probability. Carriage of fewer insertions was seen in abundant cord blood beta clonotypes, whereas memory repertoires showed none.

Each donor (without exception) was a healthy Caucasian. This clonotype has only a few counts. Its antigen is undetermined. From the 5' RACE reads, TCRdb called clonotypes with MiXCR, one entry per CDR3 protein. The sample consists of around 1.7 million distinct CDR3 sequences, under 35% of them appearing once. CDR3 size: 12 residues. Germline V gene data show CDR1 as DFQATT and CDR2 as SNEGSKA (reference sequence). Trimming cost V 5 bases and J 0 bases, with 7 bases left between them. This TCR derives from a newborn girl in good health. Input material: cord blood. This chain uses TRBV20-1 with TRBJ1-2; D perhaps matches TRBD1 (5 bases). The CDR3 loop reads CSAEGPNYGYTF. The CDR3 region has the DNA TGCAGTGCTGAGGGGCCTAACTATGGCTACACCTTC.